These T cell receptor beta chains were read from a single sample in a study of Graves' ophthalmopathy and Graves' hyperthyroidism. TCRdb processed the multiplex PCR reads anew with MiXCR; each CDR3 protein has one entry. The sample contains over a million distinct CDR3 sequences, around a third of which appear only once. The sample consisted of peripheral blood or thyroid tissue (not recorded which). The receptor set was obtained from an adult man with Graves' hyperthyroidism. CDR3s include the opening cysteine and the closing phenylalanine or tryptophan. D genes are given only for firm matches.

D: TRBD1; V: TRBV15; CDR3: CATSRGQGGFGNTEAFF
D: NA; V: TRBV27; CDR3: CASRLLGGPSNQPQHF
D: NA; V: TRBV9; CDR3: CASSETDRAYEQYF
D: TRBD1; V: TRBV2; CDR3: CASQSDAGQGYKSERYF
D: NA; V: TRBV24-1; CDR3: CATSETNTGADSPLHF
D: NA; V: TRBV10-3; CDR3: CAIRPEVRNSPLHF
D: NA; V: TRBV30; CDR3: CAWNFDPLNTEAFF
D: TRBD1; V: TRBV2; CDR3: CASSRTGGGELFF
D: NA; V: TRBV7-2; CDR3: CASSLKPRTGELFF
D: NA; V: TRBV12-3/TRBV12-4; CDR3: CASSLRDPPKETQYF
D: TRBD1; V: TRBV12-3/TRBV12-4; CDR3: CASSSTGQGWDPLSYEQYF
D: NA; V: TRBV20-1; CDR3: CSVRAPRGFDEQYF
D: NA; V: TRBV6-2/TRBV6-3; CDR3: CASSSADMNTEAFF
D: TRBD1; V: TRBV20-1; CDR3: CSAPDHRGGQPQHF
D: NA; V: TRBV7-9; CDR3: CATILVAATHEQYF
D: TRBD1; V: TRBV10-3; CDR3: CATGTARNQPQHF
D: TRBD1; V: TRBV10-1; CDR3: CATGVLTEAFF
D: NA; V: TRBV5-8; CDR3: CASSLSAEQYF
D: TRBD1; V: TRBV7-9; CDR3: CASSRSGTGEQETQYF
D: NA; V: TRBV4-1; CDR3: CASSQDMGADQAFF
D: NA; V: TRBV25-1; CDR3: CASSLSVFADSNQPQHF
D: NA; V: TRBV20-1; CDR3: CSARGGRDNSPLHF
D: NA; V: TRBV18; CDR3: CASWQENTEAFF
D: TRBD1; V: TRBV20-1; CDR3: CSARNRQGMTLATNEKLFF
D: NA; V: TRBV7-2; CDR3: CASSALGRTLNQPQHF
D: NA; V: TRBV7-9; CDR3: CASSVEAEDYEQYF
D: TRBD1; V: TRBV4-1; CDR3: CASSRIRGSSYEQYF
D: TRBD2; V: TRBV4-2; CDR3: CATSFSGGQETQYF
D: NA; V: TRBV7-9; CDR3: CASSKITGLFGEKLFF
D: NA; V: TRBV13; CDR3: CASSLRAVSSPLHF
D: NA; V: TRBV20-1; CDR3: CSARSDSGNTIYF
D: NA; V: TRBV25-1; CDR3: CASIPMGGFYGYTF
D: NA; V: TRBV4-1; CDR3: CASSHTRATGKDGYTF
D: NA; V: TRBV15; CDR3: CATSGPSRGNYGYTF
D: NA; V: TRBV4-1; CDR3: CASSQERAIRPLHF
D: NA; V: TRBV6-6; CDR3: CASSYSMGSEAFF
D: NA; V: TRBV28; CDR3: CASSLLQETPYGYTF
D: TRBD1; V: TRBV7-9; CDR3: CASSSRPFSGTGETYEQYF
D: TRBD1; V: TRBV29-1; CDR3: CSVQEEPRGIRETQYF
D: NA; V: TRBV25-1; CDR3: CASKRGTETQYF
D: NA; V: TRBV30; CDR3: CAWNGQETQYF
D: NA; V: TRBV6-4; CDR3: CASSESEFTDTQYF
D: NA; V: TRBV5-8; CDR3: CASSLAVSEQYF
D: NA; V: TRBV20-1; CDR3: CSARGRAMCEQYF
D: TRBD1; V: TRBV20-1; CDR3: CSAPSQGDEQYF
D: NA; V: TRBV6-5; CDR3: CASRGPTQGPGFSLHF
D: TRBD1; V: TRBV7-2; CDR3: CASSPHGDREKETQYF
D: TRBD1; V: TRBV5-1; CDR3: CASSFTGVGYTF
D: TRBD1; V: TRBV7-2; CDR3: CASSPTTGFNQPQHF
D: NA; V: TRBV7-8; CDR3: CASRRTVPQHF
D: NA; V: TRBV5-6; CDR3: CASSAWGSYEQYF
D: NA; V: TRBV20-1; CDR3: CSARKRWGTEAFF
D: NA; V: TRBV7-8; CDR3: CASSLDAGARGNTIYF